These 29 T cell receptor beta chains came from one sample sequenced in a study of T cell responses to AZD1222 COVID-19 vaccine. The table came from immunoSEQ multiplex PCR; TCRdb's copy has only in-frame clones and leaves some out. The table lists under 150,000 clones, about 89% of them singletons. The specimen was peripheral blood, collected on day 0 of MenACWY control vaccination. The source of these receptors is an adult in good health.

CDR3 DNA sequence: TGTGCCAGCAGCCAATCCGAGGGCTACACCTTC. It codes for CASSQSEGYTF. The rearrangement links TRBV16 to TRBJ1-2; D gene unclear. CDR3 size: 11 residues. The germline V gene has CDR1 KGHSY and CDR2 FQNENV. Between the trimmed V and J ends, which lost 0 bases and 8 bases, there was a span of 4 bases. Full variable domain (outside the CDR3, taken from reference TRBV16 and TRBJ1-2): GEEVAQTPKHLVRGEGQKAKLYCAPIKGHSYVFWYQQVLKNEFKFLISFQNENVFDETGMPKERFSAKCLPNSPCSLEIQATKLEDSAVYFCASSQSEGYTFGSGTRLTVV.

In nucleotides, the CDR3 is TGTGCCAGCAGTTACGACACGGACAGGGGGGCCACTGAAGCTTTCTTT. This codes for CASSYDTDRGATEAFF. The chain combines TRBV6-5 with TRBJ1-1, with 10 bases fitting TRBD1. CDR3 length equals 16 residues. The germline V gene has CDR1 MNHEY and CDR2 SVGAGI. After removal of 2 bases from V and 4 bases from J, the junction contained 7 bases not matched to a gene.

The gene calls are TRBV7-8 and TRBJ1-1; 7 bases line up with TRBD1. The J segment lost 1 base and the V segment lost 5 bases, leaving 4 bases of the junction unmatched. The CDR3 extends over 14 amino acids. Germline CDR1 SGHVS, CDR2 FQNEAQ. CDR3 sequence: CASSAGTANTEAFF. The CDR3 coding sequence is TGTGCCAGCAGCGCCGGGACAGCGAACACTGAAGCTTTCTTT.

The chain carries TRBV6-6 and TRBJ1-2, with a weak D call TRBD1 (6 bases). This CDR3 region has 13 residues. Germline V gene lookup returns CDR1 MNHNY and CDR2 SVGAGI (reference sequence). V lost 5 bases to trimming and J lost 2 bases, with 9 bases between them. The CDR3, as DNA: TGTGCCAGCAGTCTGGACAGCAACTATGGCTACACCTTC. Translating gives CASSLDSNYGYTF.

The chain employs TRBV19 and TRBJ1-2; a possible D gene is TRBD1 (5 bases). The germline V and J ends were trimmed by 6 bases and 8 bases, with 13 bases remaining between them. The CDR3 extends over 12 amino acids. Germline-derived CDR1 and CDR2 are LNHDA and SQIVND (reference sequence). CDR3 amino acids: CASSGSWGGYTF. The CDR3 DNA is TGTGCCAGTAGCGGAAGCTGGGGGGGCTACACCTTC.

This clone came up once. This sequence joins TRBV3-1 (or the pseudogene TRBV3-2) and TRBJ1-1; 8 positions match TRBD1. The germline V gene has CDR1 LGHDT and CDR2 YNNKEL (reference sequence). The CDR3 is 15 residues long. V shed 4 bases and J 0 bases; nucleotides not matched to a gene: 4. The CDR3 reads CASSLAGGLNTEAFF. The CDR3 DNA reads as TGTGCCAGCAGCCTAGCAGGGGGCTTGAACACTGAAGCTTTCTTT.

The CDR3 bases are TGTGCCAGCAGGGAACAGAATTACGAGCAGTACTTC. Translated: CASREQNYEQYF. V and J are TRBV2 and TRBJ2-7; D is ambiguous. CDR3 length: 12 residues. V lost 6 bases to trimming and J lost 4 bases, with 10 bases between them. Per the germline V gene, CDR1 is SNHLY and CDR2 is FYNNEI.

The rearrangement uses TRBV13 and TRBJ1-3; 8 nucleotides match TRBD1. Unmatched junction bases numbered 10, after V lost 4 bases and J lost 5 bases. This CDR3 is built from 16 residues. CDR1 PRHDT and CDR2 FYEKMQ come from the germline V gene (reference sequence). The DNA for the CDR3 is TGTGCCAGCAGCTCCTACCAGGGGGCGCCCCGAAACACCATATATTTT. Translation: CASSSYQGAPRNTIYF.

This clone was detected only once. The V and J genes are TRBV6-5 and TRBJ2-7; D call uncertain. CDR1 is MNHEY and CDR2 is SVGAGI in the germline V gene. This CDR3 is built from 15 residues. The V gene lost 2 bases and the J gene lost 0 bases, with 11 bases spanning the gap. The CDR3 nucleotides read TGTGCCAGCAGTTACGACGGCTCTTCCTCCTACGAGCAGTACTTC. This translates into CASSYDGSSSYEQYF.

This chain joins TRBV5-1 and TRBJ1-2, with TRBD1 matching over 7 bases. The germline gives CDR1 SGHRS, CDR2 YFSETQ. The junction had 15 bases not matched to a gene; V was cut back by 2 bases and J by 5 bases. The CDR3 covers 17 residues. The CDR3 protein is CASSFGWARQGDYGYTF. The CDR3 DNA reads TGCGCCAGCAGCTTTGGGTGGGCACGACAGGGTGATTATGGCTACACCTTC.

As DNA, the CDR3 is TGTGCCAGCAGCTTAGATCTAGCGGGAAGGCTCTACGAGCAGTACTTC. Amino acid sequence: CASSLDLAGRLYEQYF. The rearrangement links TRBV11-2 to TRBJ2-7; TRBD2 aligns across 9 bases. The V and J ends lost 0 bases and 3 bases, in that order; junction bases with no gene match: 6. The CDR3 is 16 amino acids. Germline V gene data show CDR1 as SGHAT and CDR2 as FQNNGV.

This chain joins TRBV27 and TRBJ2-7, with 9 bases aligning to TRBD2. Trimming removed 4 bases from V and 4 bases from J; junction bases left unmatched: 8. Looked up from germline, CDR1 is MNHEY and CDR2 is SMNVEV (reference sequence). The length of the CDR3 is 15 residues. CDR3 DNA: TGTGCCAGCAGTTATGCGGGAGGGGGTTCGTACGAGCAGTACTTC. This translates into CASSYAGGGSYEQYF.

CDR3 nucleotide sequence: TGCAGTGCTAGTCTGGCTAGCGGGAGCAATGAGCAGTTCTTC. Encoded protein: CSASLASGSNEQFF. The chain combines TRBV20-1 with TRBJ2-1, with 10 bases lining up with TRBD2. With 3 bases clipped from V and 6 bases from J, the junction kept 5 bases outside the gene matches. Germline V gene data show CDR1 as DFQATT and CDR2 as SNEGSKA (reference sequence). The CDR3 contains 14 residues.

This chain links TRBV2 with TRBJ1-1, with 7 bases matching TRBD1. The CDR3 contains 14 residues. J lost 6 bases, V lost 4 bases, and 8 bases had no gene match. CDR1 SNHLY and CDR2 FYNNEI come from the germline V gene. The CDR3: CASSATTGKSEAFF. CDR3 DNA sequence: TGTGCCAGCAGTGCCACGACAGGGAAGTCTGAAGCTTTCTTT.

The V and J genes are TRBV5-1 and TRBJ2-5; possible D gene TRBD1, 5 bases. This CDR3 has 14 residues. The V end was cut by 4 bases, the J end by 1 base, with 11 bases between. Looked up from germline, CDR1 is SGHRS and CDR2 is YFSETQ. The CDR3, as DNA: TGCGCCAGCAGCAGCAGACAGCCCCAAGAGACCCAGTACTTC. Translation gives CASSSRQPQETQYF.

The rearrangement joins TRBV6-5 to TRBJ2-1, with TRBD1 identical over 7 bases. The CDR3 loop spans 16 amino acids. V was clipped by 4 bases and J by 7 bases; unmatched bases: 13. The germline CDR1 and CDR2 sequences are MNHEY and SVGAGI. The CDR3 nucleotides read TGTGCCAGCAGTTTATCCCGACAGGGATCGGGGAATGAGCAGTTCTTC. Translated: CASSLSRQGSGNEQFF.

The chain employs TRBV6-5 and TRBJ2-1; TRBD1 or TRBD2 may be the D gene (6 bases each). From germline, CDR1 is MNHEY and CDR2 SVGAGI. V shed 8 bases and J shed 9 bases, with 17 bases lying between them. CDR3 length: 13 amino acids. CDR3 sequence: CASSIQPGAEQFF. CDR3 DNA: TGTGCCAGCTCCATCCAGCCGGGGGCTGAGCAGTTCTTC.

The V and J genes are TRBV29-1 and TRBJ1-2; D perhaps matches TRBD1 (5 bases). Deletions cut 1 base from V and 4 bases from J, with 19 bases between. CDR1 and CDR2 (germline): SQVTM, ANQGSEA. There are 16 residues in the CDR3. The CDR3, as DNA: TGCAGCGTTGAAGGGGTTTTTTTCGGGGGGAGCTATGGCTACACCTTC. As protein: CSVEGVFFGGSYGYTF.

The chain has TRBV7-9 and TRBJ2-2; D is undetermined. The germline V and J ends were trimmed by 2 bases and 4 bases, with 8 bases remaining between them. CDR1 and CDR2 (germline): SEHNR, FQNEAQ (reference sequence). The CDR3 contains 14 residues. The CDR3 sequence is CASSLRGSTGELFF. CDR3 nucleotide sequence: TGTGCCAGCAGCTTACGAGGATCCACCGGGGAGCTGTTTTTT.

This chain joins TRBV5-1 and TRBJ2-2, with TRBD1 as a possible D gene (6 bases). Per the germline V gene, CDR1 is SGHRS and CDR2 is YFSETQ. This CDR3 contains 15 residues. V dropped 7 bases and J dropped 6 bases, with 19 bases sitting between them. The CDR3 loop reads CASGAQQGNAGELFF. In DNA form, the CDR3 reads TGCGCCAGCGGGGCACAACAGGGTAACGCCGGGGAGCTGTTTTTT.

The genes are TRBV15 and TRBJ2-5, with 7 bases aligning to TRBD2. This CDR3 has 15 residues. V shed 2 bases, J shed 2 bases, and the junction held 5 bases outside the gene matches. Looked up from germline, CDR1 is LNHNV and CDR2 is YYDKDF (reference sequence). The CDR3 bases are TGTGCCACCAGCAGACAATTCGGGGGGCAAGAGACCCAGTACTTC. It specifies CATSRQFGGQETQYF.

This chain uses TRBV19 with TRBJ2-1; D gene uncertain. Trimming stripped 6 bases from V and 4 bases from J, with 7 bases between. The CDR3 extends over 12 amino acids. Germline assignment: CDR1 LNHDA and CDR2 SQIVND (reference sequence). The CDR3 DNA reads as TGTGCCAGTAGCGTTGGTTACAATGAGCAGTTCTTC. Amino acid sequence: CASSVGYNEQFF.

V gene TRBV7-8 combines with J gene TRBJ2-5; TRBD1 matches 9 bases. Germline loops: CDR1 SGHVS, CDR2 FQNEAQ. This CDR3 comprises 16 residues. After removal of 3 bases from V and 3 bases from J, the junction contained 8 bases not matched to a gene. CDR3 protein: CASSFMAGQGKETQYF. The DNA for the CDR3 is TGTGCCAGCAGCTTCATGGCGGGACAGGGTAAAGAGACCCAGTACTTC.

V gene TRBV4-1 combines with J gene TRBJ2-3, with D tentatively TRBD1 (5 bases). Germline V lookup: CDR1 MGHRA, CDR2 YSYEKL. The CDR3 is 14 amino acids. V lost 4 bases and J lost 6, with 14 bases in between. CDR3 coding DNA: TGCGCCAGCAGCCTGGTCCAGGGAATGGATACGCAGTATTTT. Amino acids: CASSLVQGMDTQYF.

This rearrangement joins TRBV7-9 to TRBJ2-3; 7 nucleotides line up with TRBD1. The CDR3 has 16 residues. J lost 5 bases, V lost 1 base, and 9 bases had no gene match. The germline gives CDR1 SEHNR, CDR2 FQNEAQ (reference sequence). For the CDR3, the DNA is TGTGCCAGCAGCTTAGTTCCAGGGGGAATAGTAGATACGCAGTATTTT. It is translated as CASSLVPGGIVDTQYF.

This rearrangement joins TRBV30 to TRBJ1-1; no reliable D call. The CDR3 covers 14 residues. Trimming left V 3 bases short and J 0 bases short, with 11 bases between. Germline assignment: CDR1 GTSNPN and CDR2 SVGIG (reference sequence). CDR3 amino acids: CAWRRVTLNTEAFF. The CDR3 region has the DNA TGTGCCTGGAGAAGGGTCACCCTGAACACTGAAGCTTTCTTT.

The V gene is TRBV5-1, the J gene TRBJ1-2; TRBD1 agrees at 7 bases. Trimming removed 2 bases from V and 4 bases from J; junction bases left unmatched: 5. Germline-derived CDR1 and CDR2 are SGHRS and YFSETQ. The CDR3 is 14 amino acids. CDR3 amino acids: CASSFDRATYGYTF. DNA for the CDR3: TGCGCCAGCAGCTTCGACAGGGCCACCTATGGCTACACCTTC.

The chain carries TRBV11-2 and TRBJ2-7; D is perhaps TRBD1 (6 bases). V was trimmed by 6 bases and J by 2 bases, leaving 14 bases between them. Germline CDR1 is SGHAT and CDR2 is FQNNGV. The CDR3 length is 14 residues. As DNA, the CDR3 is TGTGCCAGCAGTCGCAATACAGGGCCCTACGAGCAGTACTTC. Amino acids: CASSRNTGPYEQYF.

The rearrangement links TRBV2 to TRBJ2-7; 7 bases line up with TRBD2. V shed 7 bases and J 4 bases; nucleotides not matched to a gene: 13. Germline CDR1 is SNHLY and CDR2 is FYNNEI. CDR3 length equals 15 residues. CDR3 sequence (DNA): TGTGCCAGCATTTCACTGGGGGAGGGATCGTACGAGCAGTACTTC. Its translation: CASISLGEGSYEQYF.